The rows below give T cell receptor beta chains drawn from one sample of a study of T cell changes during pregnancy in multiple sclerosis. Repertoires were generated with immunoSEQ multiplex PCR, while TCRdb's copy carries only in-frame clones and drops some. Of about 71,000 clones in the sample, roughly 92% were seen once. Sequenced here: peripheral blood, sampled in the third trimester of pregnancy. These receptors were collected from a female donor with multiple sclerosis, enrolled in a pregnancy study. Both conserved end residues are part of each CDR3. D genes are given only for firm matches. A clone size is listed for some rows: how often the clone was seen (once, few, many), or a class if it is expanded.

length,J,size,D,V,DNA,CDR3
13,TRBJ2-7,NA,NA,TRBV25-1,TGTGCCAGCAGTGAAACACTAACCTACGAGCAGTACTTC,CASSETLTYEQYF
14,TRBJ2-7,NA,TRBD1,TRBV5-1,TGCGCCAGCAGCATAGGGACAGGGATGAACGAGCAGTACTTC,CASSIGTGMNEQYF
14,TRBJ2-7,NA,TRBD1,TRBV7-3,TGTGCCAGCAGCCCGGGACAGGGGGCCTACGAGCAGTACTTC,CASSPGQGAYEQYF
15,TRBJ2-7,NA,TRBD1,TRBV7-9,TGTGCCAGCGGGTCGGGACGGGACAGGATCTACGAGCAGTACTTC,CASGSGRDRIYEQYF
14,TRBJ2-2,NA,TRBD1,TRBV6-6,TGTGCCAGCAGTAGGGGACAGGGGCCCGGGGAGCTGTTTTTT,CASSRGQGPGELFF
15,TRBJ1-4,NA,TRBD1,TRBV25-1,TGTGCCAGCAGTGACGGGACAGGGGGCCGGGAAAAACTGTTTTTT,CASSDGTGGREKLFF
14,TRBJ2-1,NA,NA,TRBV19,TGTGCCAGTAGTATAGACGGAGGGGTGAATGAGCAGTTCTTC,CASSIDGGVNEQFF
12,TRBJ2-2,NA,NA,TRBV28,TGTGCCAGCAGTTTTATCCCCGGGGAGCTGTTTTTT,CASSFIPGELFF
13,TRBJ1-1,NA,NA,TRBV7-3,TGTGCCAGCAGCTCCGCGTTTGACACTGAAGCTTTCTTT,CASSSAFDTEAFF
14,TRBJ2-7,NA,TRBD2,TRBV28,TGTGCCAGCAGTTTCGCAGCGGGGGGCTACGAGCAGTACTTC,CASSFAAGGYEQYF
17,TRBJ2-1,NA,TRBD2,TRBV5-1,TGCGCCAGCAGCTTTGGCTCGACTAGCGGGGGGCTCAATGAGCAGTTCTTC,CASSFGSTSGGLNEQFF
13,TRBJ2-7,NA,TRBD1,TRBV5-1,TGCGCCAGCAGCTCGGGACAGATCTACGAGCAGTACTTC,CASSSGQIYEQYF
17,TRBJ2-3,NA,NA,TRBV21-1,TGTGCCATTTCCCGAATACTAGCGGGAGTAGTGTGGGATACGCAGTATTTT,CAISRILAGVVWDTQYF
13,TRBJ2-7,NA,TRBD1,TRBV28,TGTGCCAGCAGATCAGGGGGTACCTACGAGCAGTACTTC,CASRSGGTYEQYF
15,TRBJ2-1,NA,TRBD1,TRBV29-1,TGCAGCGTGTCCGGGACAGCGAGATCCTACAATGAGCAGTTCTTC,CSVSGTARSYNEQFF
14,TRBJ1-5,NA,TRBD1,TRBV19,TGTGCCAGTAGTTCAACAGGGGGCAATCAGCCCCAGCATTTT,CASSSTGGNQPQHF
14,TRBJ2-7,NA,NA,TRBV6-4,TGTGCCAGCAGTGACTCCTCGACTAGTTCCGAGCAGTACTTC,CASSDSSTSSEQYF
16,TRBJ1-2,NA,NA,TRBV19,TGTGCCAGTAGTATAGATCGGTGGACTACTAACTATGGCTACACCTTC,CASSIDRWTTNYGYTF
17,TRBJ1-1,NA,NA,TRBV21-1,TGTGCCAGCAGCAAATGTCAGCAGGGGTGTGCGAACACTGAAGCTTTCTTT,CASSKCQQGCANTEAFF
16,TRBJ2-2,NA,NA,TRBV15,TGTGCCACCAGCAGAGTCTTTAAGGGGGACACCGGGGAGCTGTTTTTT,CATSRVFKGDTGELFF
13,TRBJ1-1,few,NA,TRBV4-1,TGCGCCAGCAGTTACGGGAGGAACACTGAAGCTTTCTTT,CASSYGRNTEAFF
16,TRBJ1-4,NA,TRBD1,TRBV5-6,TGTGCCAGCAGCGTCGCCCAGACAGGGGGGAATGAAAAACTGTTTTTT,CASSVAQTGGNEKLFF
17,TRBJ2-4,NA,TRBD1,TRBV7-6,TGTGCCAGCAGCTTAGAGGGGGCTAGTGGAACCAAAAACATTCAGTACTTC,CASSLEGASGTKNIQYF
13,TRBJ1-1,NA,NA,TRBV27,TGTGCCAGCCAACGACGGGTACTCACTGAAGCTTTCTTT,CASQRRVLTEAFF
15,TRBJ2-5,NA,TRBD2,TRBV25-1,TGTGCCAGCAGTGAATGGCCTAGCGGGAAAGAGACCCAGTACTTC,CASSEWPSGKETQYF
14,TRBJ2-1,once,NA,TRBV9,TGTGCCAGCAGCGTAGCGGGGTTCTACAATGAGCAGTTCTTC,CASSVAGFYNEQFF
14,TRBJ1-1,NA,TRBD1,TRBV28,TGTGCCAGTATTATCGGGACAGGGAACACTGAAGCTTTCTTT,CASIIGTGNTEAFF
14,TRBJ2-7,NA,TRBD2,TRBV2,TGTGCCAGCAGGCTGGGACTAGCGAACTACGAGCAGTACTTC,CASRLGLANYEQYF
15,TRBJ1-2,NA,NA,TRBV7-2,TGTGCCAGCAGCTTCAACCGACTGAAGGCCTATGGCTACACCTTC,CASSFNRLKAYGYTF
15,TRBJ1-2,NA,NA,TRBV2,TGTGCCAGCAGTGAAGCGGGACATCGCATAGGAGGCTACACCTTC,CASSEAGHRIGGYTF
13,TRBJ1-2,few,NA,TRBV27,TGTGCCAGCAGTACCTGGCCTCCCTATGGCTACACCTTC,CASSTWPPYGYTF
13,TRBJ1-5,NA,NA,TRBV6-1,TGTGCCAGCAGTGATTTGCGGGCACAGCCCCAGCATTTT,CASSDLRAQPQHF
16,TRBJ1-1,NA,TRBD1,TRBV9,TGTGCCAGCAGCATCGAGCCGGGACAGGGGCGGACTGAAGCTTTCTTT,CASSIEPGQGRTEAFF
13,TRBJ2-7,NA,TRBD2,TRBV10-3,TGTGCCATCAGTGCGCGGGGGAGCTACGAGCAGTACTTC,CAISARGSYEQYF
17,TRBJ2-1,once,NA,TRBV4-1,TGCGCCAGCAGCCATAGCGTTCGGCAGGGTAGCCTAGCGGAGCAGTTCTTC,CASSHSVRQGSLAEQFF
15,TRBJ1-1,NA,NA,TRBV4-3,TGCGCCAGCAGCCAAGATCTGTTAGGGGCAAACGAAGCTTTCTTT,CASSQDLLGANEAFF
13,TRBJ1-5,few,TRBD1,TRBV28,TGTGCCAGCATGGCAGGGGGCGGGCAGCCCCAGCATTTT,CASMAGGGQPQHF
16,TRBJ2-5,NA,NA,TRBV18,TGTGCCAGCTCCCCCCGACTAGTGGACCCAAGAGGGACCCAGTACTTC,CASSPRLVDPRGTQYF
14,TRBJ2-2,NA,NA,TRBV12-5,TGTGCTAGTGGTCGGCCCAGGGGCACCGGGGAGCTGTTTTTT,CASGRPRGTGELFF
15,TRBJ2-1,NA,TRBD1,TRBV28,TGTGCCAGCAGTCCGACCGGGACAGGGGCTAGTGAGCAGTTCTTC,CASSPTGTGASEQFF
16,TRBJ1-4,NA,NA,TRBV19,TGTGCCAGTAGTACATCACCGGGTGCCCTGAATGAAAAACTGTTTTTT,CASSTSPGALNEKLFF
16,TRBJ2-5,NA,TRBD2,TRBV10-3,TGTGCCATCAGTGACCGTGGTAGCGGGGAGGGAGAGACCCAGTACTTC,CAISDRGSGEGETQYF
12,TRBJ1-1,NA,NA,TRBV12-5,TGTGCTAGTGGAGGTGACAGTTCTGAAGCTTTCTTT,CASGGDSSEAFF
17,TRBJ2-3,NA,TRBD2,TRBV4-1,TGCGCCAGCAGCCAAGAGCTGGCGGGAGGCCCCACAGATACGCAGTATTTT,CASSQELAGGPTDTQYF
14,TRBJ2-2,once,TRBD2,TRBV30,TGTGCCTGGAGGACTAGCTCGAACACCGGGGAGCTGTTTTTT,CAWRTSSNTGELFF
14,TRBJ2-5,NA,TRBD1,TRBV5-6,TGTGCCAGCAGCTTTACAGGGGCCCAAGAGACCCAGTACTTC,CASSFTGAQETQYF
16,TRBJ1-5,NA,TRBD1,TRBV7-2,TGTGCCAGCAGTTCTTACCGGGACAGGGGACATCAGCCCCAGCATTTT,CASSSYRDRGHQPQHF
15,TRBJ2-7,NA,TRBD2,TRBV19,TGTGCCAGTAGGCCCCGCGGGACTAGCGGGACGTCGCAGTACTTC,CASRPRGTSGTSQYF
15,TRBJ2-1,NA,NA,TRBV5-1,TGCGCCAGCAGCAGTACTAGTCGCTCCTACAATGAGCAGTTCTTC,CASSSTSRSYNEQFF
13,TRBJ1-5,NA,TRBD1,TRBV2,TGTGCCAGCAGTCTACAGGGGAGGTGGCCCCAGCATTTT,CASSLQGRWPQHF
18,TRBJ1-4,NA,TRBD1,TRBV30,TGTGCCTGGGCCGGGACAGGGATACGTGGGGCAACTAATGAAAAACTGTTTTTT,CAWAGTGIRGATNEKLFF
14,TRBJ1-5,NA,NA,TRBV18,TGTGCCAGCTCACCAGCGGACGGGGATCAGCCCCAGCATTTT,CASSPADGDQPQHF
15,TRBJ1-2,NA,NA,TRBV19,TGTGCCAGTAGGGGAAGACAGATAGCTAACTATGGCTACACCTTC,CASRGRQIANYGYTF
16,TRBJ1-1,NA,TRBD1,TRBV12-5,TGTGCTAGGAGGAGGTCCGCGGGACAGAAGAACACTGAAGCTTTCTTT,CARRRSAGQKNTEAFF
18,TRBJ1-6,NA,TRBD1,TRBV18,TGTGCCAGCTCACCCCCGGGACAGTCGATTGCGTCTAATTCACCCCTCCACTTT,CASSPPGQSIASNSPLHF
14,TRBJ2-2,NA,NA,TRBV10-1,TGCGCCAGCAGTGAGTCATGGGGGGCCGGGGAGCTGTTTTTT,CASSESWGAGELFF
16,TRBJ2-7,NA,TRBD2,TRBV19,TGTGCCAGTAGTATTGAACTAGCGGGATTTTCCTACGAGCAGTACTTC,CASSIELAGFSYEQYF
15,TRBJ2-7,NA,NA,TRBV7-2,TGTGCCAGCAGCCTCCAGGGGACCCCTGCCTACGAGCAGTACTTC,CASSLQGTPAYEQYF